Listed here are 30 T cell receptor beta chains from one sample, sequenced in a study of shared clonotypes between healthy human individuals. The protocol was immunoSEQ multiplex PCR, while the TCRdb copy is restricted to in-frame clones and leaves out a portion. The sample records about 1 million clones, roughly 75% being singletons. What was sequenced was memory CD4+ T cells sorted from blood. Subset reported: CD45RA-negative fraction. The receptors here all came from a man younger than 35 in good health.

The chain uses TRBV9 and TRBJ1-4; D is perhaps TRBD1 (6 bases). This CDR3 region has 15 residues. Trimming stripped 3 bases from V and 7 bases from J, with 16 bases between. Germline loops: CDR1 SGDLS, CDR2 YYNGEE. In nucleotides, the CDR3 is TGTGCCAGCAGCGAAACAGGGTCCCTTCGTGAAAAACTGTTTTTT. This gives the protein CASSETGSLREKLFF.

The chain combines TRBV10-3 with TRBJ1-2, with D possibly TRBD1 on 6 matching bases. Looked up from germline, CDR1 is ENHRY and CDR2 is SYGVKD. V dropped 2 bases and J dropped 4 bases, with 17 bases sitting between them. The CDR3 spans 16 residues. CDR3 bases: TGTGCCATCAGTGAGGGATGGGACGGACAGAGCTATGGCTACACCTTC. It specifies CAISEGWDGQSYGYTF.

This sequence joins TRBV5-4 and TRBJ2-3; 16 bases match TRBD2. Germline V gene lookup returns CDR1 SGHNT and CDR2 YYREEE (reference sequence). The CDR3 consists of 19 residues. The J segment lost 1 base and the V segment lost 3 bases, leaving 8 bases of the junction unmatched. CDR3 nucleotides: TGTGCCAGCAGCTCCGGGACTAGCGGGGGGGCCGGGGGCACAGATACGCAGTATTTT. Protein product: CASSSGTSGGAGGTDTQYF.

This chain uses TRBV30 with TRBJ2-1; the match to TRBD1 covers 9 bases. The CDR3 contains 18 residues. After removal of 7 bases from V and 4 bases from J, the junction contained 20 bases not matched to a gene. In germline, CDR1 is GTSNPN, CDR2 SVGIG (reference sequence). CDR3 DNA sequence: TGTGCCTACCTAGGGACAGGGAAAAGGGGCCTTATTTACAATGAGCAGTTCTTC. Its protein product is CAYLGTGKRGLIYNEQFF.

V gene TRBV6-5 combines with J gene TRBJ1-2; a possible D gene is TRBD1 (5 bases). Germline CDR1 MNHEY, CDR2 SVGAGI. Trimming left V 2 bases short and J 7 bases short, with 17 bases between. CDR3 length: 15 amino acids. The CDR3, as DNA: TGTGCCAGCAGTTACCGGGATCGGGGGGTTAGTGGCTACACCTTC. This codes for CASSYRDRGVSGYTF.

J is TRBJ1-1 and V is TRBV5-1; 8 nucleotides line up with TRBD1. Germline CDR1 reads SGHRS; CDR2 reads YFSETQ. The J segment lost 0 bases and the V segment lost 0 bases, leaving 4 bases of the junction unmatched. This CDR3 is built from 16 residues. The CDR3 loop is CASSLAGTGLNTEAFF. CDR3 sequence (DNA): TGCGCCAGCAGCTTGGCCGGGACAGGTTTGAACACTGAAGCTTTCTTT.

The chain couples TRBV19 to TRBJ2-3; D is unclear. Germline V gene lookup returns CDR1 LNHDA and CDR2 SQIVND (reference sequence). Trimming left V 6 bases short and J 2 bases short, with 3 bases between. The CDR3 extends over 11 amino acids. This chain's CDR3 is CASRNTDTQYF. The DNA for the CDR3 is TGTGCCAGTAGGAACACAGATACGCAGTATTTT.

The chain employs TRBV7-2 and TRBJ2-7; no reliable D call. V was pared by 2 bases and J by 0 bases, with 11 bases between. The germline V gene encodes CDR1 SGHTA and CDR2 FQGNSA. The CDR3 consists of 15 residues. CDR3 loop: CASSLSHATSYEQYF. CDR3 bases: TGTGCCAGCAGCTTATCCCACGCGACCTCCTACGAGCAGTACTTC.

The CDR3 sequence: CASSVGEGNKPQHF. CDR3 DNA sequence: TGTGCCAGCAGCGTAGGAGAGGGTAATAAGCCCCAGCATTTT. This rearrangement joins TRBV9 to TRBJ1-5; D gene ambiguous. The length of the CDR3 is 14 residues. With 0 bases removed from V and 8 bases from J, the gap between germline ends came to 12 bases. Germline CDR1 and CDR2: SGDLS and YYNGEE.

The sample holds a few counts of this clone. The CDR3 region is CASSRRDFNTGELFF. The CDR3 nucleotides read TGTGCCAGCAGCCGTCGGGACTTTAACACCGGGGAGCTGTTTTTT. The chain employs TRBV13 and TRBJ2-2; TRBD2 is a possible D gene (6 bases). Trimming pared 5 bases from V and 2 bases from J, leaving 12 bases between. There are 15 residues in the CDR3. Germline assignment: CDR1 PRHDT and CDR2 FYEKMQ (reference sequence).

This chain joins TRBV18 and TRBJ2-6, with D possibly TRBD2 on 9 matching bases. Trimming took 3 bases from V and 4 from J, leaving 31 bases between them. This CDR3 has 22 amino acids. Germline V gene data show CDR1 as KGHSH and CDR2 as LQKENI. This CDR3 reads CASSPRQGKSLAGSPGANVLTF. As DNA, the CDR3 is TGTGCCAGCTCACCCCGACAGGGGAAATCACTAGCGGGTTCACCAGGGGCCAACGTCCTGACTTTC.

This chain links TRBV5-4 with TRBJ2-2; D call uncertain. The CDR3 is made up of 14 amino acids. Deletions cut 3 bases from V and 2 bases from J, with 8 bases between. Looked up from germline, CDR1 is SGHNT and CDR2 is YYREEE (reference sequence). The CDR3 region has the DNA TGTGCCAGCAGCTCGAGAGCTAACACCGGGGAGCTGTTTTTT. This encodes CASSSRANTGELFF. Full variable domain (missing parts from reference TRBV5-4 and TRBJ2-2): ETGVTQSPTHLIKTRGQQVTLRCSSQSGHNTVSWYQQALGQGPQFIFQYYREEENGRGNFPPRFSGLQFPNYSSELNVNALELDDSALYLCASSSRANTGELFFGEGSRLTVL.

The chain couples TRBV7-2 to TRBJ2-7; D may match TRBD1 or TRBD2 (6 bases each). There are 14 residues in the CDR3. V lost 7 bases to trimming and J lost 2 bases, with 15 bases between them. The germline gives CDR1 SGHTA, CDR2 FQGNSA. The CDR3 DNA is TGTGCCAGCACTAGGTCCGGGGGCGCCTACGAGCAGTACTTC. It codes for CASTRSGGAYEQYF. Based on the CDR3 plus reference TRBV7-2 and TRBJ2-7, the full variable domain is GAGVSQSPSNKVTEKGKDVELRCDPISGHTALYWYRQSLGQGLEFLIYFQGNSAPDKSGLPSDRFSAERTGGSVSTLTIQRTQQEDSAVYLCASTRSGGAYEQYFGPGTRLTVT.

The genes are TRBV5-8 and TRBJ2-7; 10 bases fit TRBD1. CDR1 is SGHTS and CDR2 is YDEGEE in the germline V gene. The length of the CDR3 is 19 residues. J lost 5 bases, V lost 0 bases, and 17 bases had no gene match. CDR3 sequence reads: CASSLADRGRGEPNHEQYF. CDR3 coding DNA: TGTGCCAGCAGCTTGGCAGACAGGGGGCGCGGCGAACCGAACCACGAGCAGTACTTC.

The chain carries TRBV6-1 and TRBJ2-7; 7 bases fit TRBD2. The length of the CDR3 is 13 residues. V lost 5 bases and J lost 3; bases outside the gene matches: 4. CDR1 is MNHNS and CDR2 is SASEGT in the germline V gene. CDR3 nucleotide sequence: TGTGCCAGCAGTTTACGGGAGGTCTACGAGCAGTACTTC. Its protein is CASSLREVYEQYF.

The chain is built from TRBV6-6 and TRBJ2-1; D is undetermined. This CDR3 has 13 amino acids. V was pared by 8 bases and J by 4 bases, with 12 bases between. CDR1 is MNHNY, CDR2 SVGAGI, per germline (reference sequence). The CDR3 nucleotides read TGTGCCAGCTCGAAAGGCAGATACAATGAGCAGTTCTTC. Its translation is CASSKGRYNEQFF.

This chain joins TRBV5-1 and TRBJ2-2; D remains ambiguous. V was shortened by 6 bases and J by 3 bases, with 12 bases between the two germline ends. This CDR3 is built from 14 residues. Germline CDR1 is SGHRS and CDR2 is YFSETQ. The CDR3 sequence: CASTPFRDTGELFF. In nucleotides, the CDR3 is TGCGCCAGCACCCCCTTTCGGGACACCGGGGAGCTGTTTTTT.

The CDR3 DNA is TGTGCCAGCAGTTACGGGCCCCACGGGAATTCACCCCTCCACTTT. Amino acids: CASSYGPHGNSPLHF. This chain connects TRBV27 to TRBJ1-6; no firm D call. V lost 4 bases and J lost 7, with 14 bases in between. The CDR3 runs 15 residues. CDR1 is MNHEY and CDR2 is SMNVEV in the germline V gene (reference sequence).

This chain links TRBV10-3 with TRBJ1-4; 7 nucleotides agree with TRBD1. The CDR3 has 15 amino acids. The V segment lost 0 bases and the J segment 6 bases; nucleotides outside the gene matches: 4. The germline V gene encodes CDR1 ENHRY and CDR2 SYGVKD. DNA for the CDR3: TGTGCCATCAGTGAGTCAGGGGGCGCGGATGAAAAACTGTTTTTT. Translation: CAISESGGADEKLFF.

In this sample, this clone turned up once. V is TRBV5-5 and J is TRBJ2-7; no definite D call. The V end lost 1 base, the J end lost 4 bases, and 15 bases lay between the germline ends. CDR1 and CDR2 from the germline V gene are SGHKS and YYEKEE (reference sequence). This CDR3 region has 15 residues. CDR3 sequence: CASSLNPSWRYEQYF. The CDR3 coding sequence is TGTGCCAGCAGCTTGAACCCCTCGTGGCGATACGAGCAGTACTTC.

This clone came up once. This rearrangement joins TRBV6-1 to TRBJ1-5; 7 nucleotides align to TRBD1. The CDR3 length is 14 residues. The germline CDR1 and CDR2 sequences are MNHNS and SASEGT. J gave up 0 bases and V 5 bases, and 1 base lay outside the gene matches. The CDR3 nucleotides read TGTGCCAGCAGTACAGGGGTTAGCAATCAGCCCCAGCATTTT. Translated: CASSTGVSNQPQHF.

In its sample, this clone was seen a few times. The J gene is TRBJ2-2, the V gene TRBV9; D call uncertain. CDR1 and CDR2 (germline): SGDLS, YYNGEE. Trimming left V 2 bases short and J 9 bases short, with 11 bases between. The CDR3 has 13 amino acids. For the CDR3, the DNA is TGTGCCAGCAGCGTGTCGGAGAAAAGGGAGCTGTTTTTT. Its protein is CASSVSEKRELFF. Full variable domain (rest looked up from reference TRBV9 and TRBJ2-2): DSGVTQTPKHLITATGQRVTLRCSPRSGDLSVYWYQQSLDQGLQFLIQYYNGEERAKGNILERFSAQQFPDLHSELNLSSLELGDSALYFCASSVSEKRELFFGEGSRLTVL.

For the CDR3, the DNA is TGTGCCAGCAGCGTAGATGGACAGGGCTGGGGTGGCTACACCTTC. This sequence encodes CASSVDGQGWGGYTF. The J gene is TRBJ1-2, the V gene TRBV9; 8 positions agree with TRBD1. The germline CDR1 and CDR2 sequences are SGDLS and YYNGEE. The J segment lost 7 bases and the V segment lost 0 bases, leaving 8 bases of the junction unmatched. The CDR3 consists of 15 residues. The complete variable domain, with remaining parts taken from reference TRBV9 and TRBJ1-2, reads DSGVTQTPKHLITATGQRVTLRCSPRSGDLSVYWYQQSLDQGLQFLIQYYNGEERAKGNILERFSAQQFPDLHSELNLSSLELGDSALYFCASSVDGQGWGGYTFGSGTRLTVV.

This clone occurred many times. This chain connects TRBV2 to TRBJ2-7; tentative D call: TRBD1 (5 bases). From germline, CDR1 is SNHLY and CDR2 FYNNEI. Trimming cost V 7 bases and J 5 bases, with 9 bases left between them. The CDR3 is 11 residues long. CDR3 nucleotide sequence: TGTGCCAGCACAGGGTTCGACGAGCAGTACTTC. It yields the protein CASTGFDEQYF.

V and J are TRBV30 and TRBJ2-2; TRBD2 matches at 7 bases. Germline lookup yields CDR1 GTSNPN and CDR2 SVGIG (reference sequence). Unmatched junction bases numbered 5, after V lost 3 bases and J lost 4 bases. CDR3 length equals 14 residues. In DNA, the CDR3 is TGTGCCTGGAGGTCGGGGGGAGGCACCGGGGAGCTGTTTTTT. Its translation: CAWRSGGGTGELFF.

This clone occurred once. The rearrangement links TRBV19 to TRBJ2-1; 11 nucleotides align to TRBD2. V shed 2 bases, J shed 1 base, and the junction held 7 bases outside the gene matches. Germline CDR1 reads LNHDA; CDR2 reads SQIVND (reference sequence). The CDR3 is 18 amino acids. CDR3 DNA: TGTGCCAGTAGTATACGTTTAGCGGGGGGGCCGTCCTACAATGAGCAGTTCTTC. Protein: CASSIRLAGGPSYNEQFF.

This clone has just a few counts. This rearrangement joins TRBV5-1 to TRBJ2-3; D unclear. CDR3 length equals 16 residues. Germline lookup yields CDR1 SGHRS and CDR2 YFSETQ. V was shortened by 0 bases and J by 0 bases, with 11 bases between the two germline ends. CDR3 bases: TGCGCCAGCAGCTTGGTATTAGAAGAGAGCACAGATACGCAGTATTTT. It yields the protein CASSLVLEESTDTQYF.

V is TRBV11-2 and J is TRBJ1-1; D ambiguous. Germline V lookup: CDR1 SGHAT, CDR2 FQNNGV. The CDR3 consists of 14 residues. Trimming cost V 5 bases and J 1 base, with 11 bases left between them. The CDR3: CASSISSGNTEAFF. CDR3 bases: TGTGCCAGCAGCATCAGTTCAGGGAACACTGAAGCTTTCTTT. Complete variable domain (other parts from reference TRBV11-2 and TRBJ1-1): EAGVAQSPRYKIIEKRQSVAFWCNPISGHATLYWYQQILGQGPKLLIQFQNNGVVDDSQLPKDRFSAERLKGVDSTLKIQPAKLEDSAVYLCASSISSGNTEAFFGQGTRLTVV.

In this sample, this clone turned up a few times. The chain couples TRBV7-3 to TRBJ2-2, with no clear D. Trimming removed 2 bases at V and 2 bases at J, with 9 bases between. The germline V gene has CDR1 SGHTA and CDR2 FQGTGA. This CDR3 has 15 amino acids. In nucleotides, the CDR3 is TGTGCCAGCAGCTTATCCCAGATAAACACCGGGGAGCTGTTTTTT. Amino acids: CASSLSQINTGELFF.

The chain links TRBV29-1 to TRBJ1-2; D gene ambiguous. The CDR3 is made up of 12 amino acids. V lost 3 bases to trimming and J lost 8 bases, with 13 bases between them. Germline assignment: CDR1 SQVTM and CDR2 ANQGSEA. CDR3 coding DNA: TGCAGCGTTGAGATGCGGACGTGGGGCTACACCTTC. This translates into CSVEMRTWGYTF.